The 28 T cell receptor beta chains below all came from one sample that was sequenced in a study of beta chain features in type 1 diabetes. Expressed TCRB transcripts got sequenced, as all isolated RNA was reverse transcribed. Only in-frame clones appear in the TCRdb table, and some are missing; sequencing was by immunoSEQ multiplex PCR. The sample records under 450,000 clones, about 14% being singletons. The sequenced sample consisted of naive CD4+ T cells from blood. The receptors derive from a man aged 30 to 39 in good health.

This clone appeared a few times. The V call is TRBV29-1, the J call TRBJ2-5; 10 nucleotides match TRBD2. This CDR3 contains 15 residues. The V gene's germline CDR1 is SQVTM and CDR2 ANQGSEA. After removal of 4 bases from V and 5 bases from J, the junction contained 10 bases not matched to a gene. CDR3 sequence: CSVATSGPRRETQYF. CDR3 nucleotides: TGCAGCGTTGCGACTAGCGGGCCTAGAAGGGAGACCCAGTACTTC.

This clone was counted a single time. The chain carries TRBV9 and TRBJ2-1; no clear D. CDR1 is SGDLS, CDR2 YYNGEE, per germline. The V end was cut by 0 bases, the J end by 5 bases, with 9 bases between. The CDR3 sequence is 14 residues long. CDR3 in amino acids: CASSVAVRDNEQFF. CDR3 nucleotides: TGTGCCAGCAGCGTAGCCGTCCGGGACAATGAGCAGTTCTTC. Drawing the rest from reference TRBV9 and TRBJ2-1, the complete variable domain is DSGVTQTPKHLITATGQRVTLRCSPRSGDLSVYWYQQSLDQGLQFLIQYYNGEERAKGNILERFSAQQFPDLHSELNLSSLELGDSALYFCASSVAVRDNEQFFGPGTRLTVL.

The chain employs TRBV10-3 and TRBJ2-1, with 9 bases identical to TRBD2. Germline CDR1 reads ENHRY; CDR2 reads SYGVKD. This CDR3 has 14 amino acids. With V trimmed by 3 bases and J by 9 bases, 6 bases remained unmatched. This CDR3 reads CAISELAGQPEQFF. The CDR3 nucleotides are TGTGCCATCAGTGAACTAGCGGGTCAGCCTGAGCAGTTCTTC.

The chain uses TRBV5-1 and TRBJ2-7; a weak D match, TRBD2 (5 bases). This CDR3 region has 15 residues. The germline CDR1 and CDR2 sequences are SGHRS and YFSETQ. Trimming took 4 bases from V and 2 from J, leaving 16 bases between them. The CDR3, as DNA: TGCGCCAGCAGCGTGGAGGACCAGTTTGCCTACGAGCAGTACTTC. Its protein product is CASSVEDQFAYEQYF.

This clone was seen a handful of times. The rearrangement uses TRBV12-5 and TRBJ2-5, with D hard to call. The CDR3 loop spans 15 amino acids. The germline V gene encodes CDR1 LGHNT and CDR2 FRNRAP. The V gene lost 5 bases and the J gene lost 1 base, with 14 bases spanning the gap. DNA of the CDR3: TGTGCTAGTGGTGCCCCAAGGGATGCCCAAGAGACCCAGTACTTC. Amino acid sequence: CASGAPRDAQETQYF.

This clone was observed a handful of times. The chain combines TRBV23-1 with TRBJ2-4; 8 bases are a match to TRBD2. TRBV23-1 is noted as an ORF with a role that remains uncertain. The CDR3 runs 17 residues. V shed 0 bases, J shed 6 bases, and the junction held 10 bases outside the gene matches. CDR3 residues: CASSQSRGAGWGNIQYF. The CDR3 nucleotides read TGCGCCAGCAGTCAATCGCGGGGGGCAGGGTGGGGAAACATTCAGTACTTC.

This clone was counted between two and nine times. The rearrangement links TRBV4-3 to TRBJ2-3, with 10 bases matching TRBD2. With 0 bases clipped from V and 6 bases from J, the junction kept 9 bases outside the gene matches. The CDR3 has 17 amino acids. The germline gives CDR1 LGHNA, CDR2 YSLEER. The CDR3 sequence is CASSQELSGRALDTQYF. CDR3 coding DNA: TGCGCCAGCAGCCAAGAATTGAGCGGGAGGGCCTTGGATACGCAGTATTTT.

J is TRBJ1-4 and V is TRBV25-1, with 11 bases matching TRBD1. Germline CDR1 is MGHDK and CDR2 is SYGVNS. This CDR3 region has 14 residues. V lost 8 bases to trimming and J lost 10 bases; unmatched junction nucleotides: 9. CDR3 protein: CASVPLGTGGKLFF. In DNA form, the CDR3 reads TGTGCCAGCGTACCGCTCGGGACAGGGGGAAAACTGTTTTTT.

This sequence joins TRBV6-5 and TRBJ1-3; D is unresolved. Per germline, CDR1 MNHEY and CDR2 SVGAGI. Trimming cost V 6 bases and J 0 bases, with 12 bases left between them. The CDR3 runs 15 residues. In DNA form, the CDR3 reads TGTGCCAGCAGCAGAAGAACAGACTCTGGAAACACCATATATTTT. This encodes CASSRRTDSGNTIYF.

In this sample, this clone turned up a few times. This chain uses TRBV4-2 with TRBJ2-1; 12 bases agree with TRBD2. CDR1 is LGHNA, CDR2 YNFKEQ, per germline. The J segment lost 4 bases and the V segment lost 3 bases, leaving 19 bases of the junction unmatched. The CDR3 has 21 residues. In nucleotides, the CDR3 is TGTGCCAGCAGCCAGGAGCCAGGGACTAGCGGGTCGGAGGTGTGGTACAATGAGCAGTTCTTC. Encoded protein: CASSQEPGTSGSEVWYNEQFF.

This clone showed up just a few times. V gene TRBV7-9 combines with J gene TRBJ2-7; TRBD2 matches at 14 bases. Germline lookup yields CDR1 SEHNR and CDR2 FQNEAQ (reference sequence). The trim removed 4 bases at V and 2 bases at J, leaving 4 bases unmatched. The CDR3 consists of 16 residues. In nucleotides, the CDR3 is TGTGCCAGCAGCTCGGCGGGACTAGCGGGGGCCTACGAGCAGTACTTC. Residues: CASSSAGLAGAYEQYF.

This clone has more than one count but fewer than ten. The chain couples TRBV5-4 to TRBJ2-7, with D possibly being TRBD2 (6 bases). This CDR3 is built from 14 residues. V was cut by 5 bases and J by 0 bases, with 12 bases left in between. Germline V gene data show CDR1 as SGHNT and CDR2 as YYREEE (reference sequence). The CDR3: CASRNPGDSYEQYF. The CDR3 nucleotides read TGTGCCAGCAGAAATCCGGGGGACTCCTACGAGCAGTACTTC.

This clone was seen once. The V gene is TRBV10-3, the J gene TRBJ2-7; TRBD1 matches at 7 bases. The junction had 5 bases not matched to a gene; V was cut back by 10 bases and J by 2 bases. The CDR3 covers 12 residues. Germline V CDR1 and CDR2: ENHRY, SYGVKD. Here the CDR3 DNA reads TGTGCCAGCCGGGACAGTACCTACGAGCAGTACTTC. Encoded protein: CASRDSTYEQYF.

The chain is built from TRBV2 and TRBJ2-7, with 8 positions matching TRBD1. Germline loops: CDR1 SNHLY, CDR2 FYNNEI. The CDR3 extends over 13 amino acids. V trimming: 6 bases; J trimming: 3 bases; junction bases outside the gene matches: 4. The CDR3 protein is CASSDGQGYEQYF. The CDR3, as DNA: TGTGCCAGCAGCGATGGACAGGGCTACGAGCAGTACTTC.

This clone came up a few times. In the same sample, other DNA sequences code for this CDR3. V usage is TRBV15 and J usage is TRBJ2-5; D uncertain. Trimming took off 1 base at V and 1 base at J, with 1 base between the two ends. Per the germline V gene, CDR1 is LNHNV and CDR2 is YYDKDF (reference sequence). This CDR3 comprises 12 residues. The CDR3: CATSRAQETQYF. In DNA, the CDR3 is TGTGCCACCAGCAGAGCCCAAGAGACCCAGTACTTC.

V gene TRBV15 combines with J gene TRBJ2-3; D remains ambiguous. V shed 0 bases and J shed 0 bases, with 7 bases lying between them. CDR3 length equals 15 residues. Germline CDR1 and CDR2: LNHNV and YYDKDF (reference sequence). The CDR3 nucleotides read TGTGCCACCAGCAGAGATCCCGCTAGCACAGATACGCAGTATTTT. This encodes CATSRDPASTDTQYF.

The chain recombines TRBV9 with TRBJ2-1; possibly TRBD1 or TRBD2 for D (6 bases each). Germline V gives CDR1 SGDLS, CDR2 YYNGEE. There are 17 residues in the CDR3. With 3 bases removed from V and 4 bases from J, the gap between germline ends came to 20 bases. The CDR3: CASSGDSGHTRYNEQFF. The CDR3 nucleotides read TGTGCCAGCAGCGGGGACTCGGGACATACACGGTACAATGAGCAGTTCTTC.

This chain uses TRBV9 with TRBJ2-7, with D unclear. This CDR3 spans 15 amino acids. V was trimmed by 0 bases and J by 2 bases, leaving 12 bases between them. Germline-derived CDR1 and CDR2 are SGDLS and YYNGEE. This chain's CDR3 is CASSVALYPPYEQYV. In DNA, the CDR3 is TGTGCCAGCAGCGTAGCTCTCTATCCCCCCTACGAGCAGTACGTC.

CDR3 region: CASSAPGTGLYTF. The CDR3 DNA sequence: TGTGCCAGCAGCGCTCCCGGGACAGGGCTCTACACCTTC. V usage is TRBV9 and J usage is TRBJ1-2, with TRBD1 matching over 9 bases. V shed 3 bases, J shed 10 bases, and the junction held 7 bases outside the gene matches. CDR3 length equals 13 residues. Per the germline V gene, CDR1 is SGDLS and CDR2 is YYNGEE.

This clone appeared a few times. The chain uses TRBV7-2 and TRBJ2-2, with a tentative D call TRBD2 (6 bases). The CDR3 is made up of 14 amino acids. Germline CDR1 is SGHTA and CDR2 is FQGNSA. Trimming left V 4 bases short and J 5 bases short, with 11 bases between. The CDR3 sequence is CASSSGGGTGELFF. As DNA, the CDR3 is TGTGCCAGCAGCTCCGGTGGGGGGACCGGGGAGCTGTTTTTT.

The chain couples TRBV18 to TRBJ2-3; tentatively, D is TRBD2 (6 bases). CDR1 is KGHSH and CDR2 is LQKENI in the germline V gene. Trimming pared 3 bases from V and 4 bases from J, leaving 14 bases between. The CDR3 is 15 amino acids. In nucleotides, the CDR3 is TGTGCCAGCTCACCGCGGGGAGGTTTAGCAGATACGCAGTATTTT. Encoded protein: CASSPRGGLADTQYF.

This chain links TRBV25-1 with TRBJ2-1; TRBD2 matches at 8 bases. CDR1 MGHDK and CDR2 SYGVNS come from the germline V gene. The ends lost 3 bases at V and 14 bases at J; junction bases unmatched: 6. CDR3 size: 12 residues. CDR3 amino acids: CASSDTGTRKFF. DNA of the CDR3: TGTGCCAGCAGTGATACCGGGACTAGAAAGTTCTTC.

A few counts support this clone. The chain employs TRBV7-2 and TRBJ2-1; 8 bases line up with TRBD2. Germline-derived CDR1 and CDR2 are SGHTA and FQGNSA. The trim removed 1 base at V and 5 bases at J, leaving 7 bases unmatched. The CDR3 is 16 residues long. CDR3: CASSLVPGGRNNEQFF. The CDR3 nucleotides are TGTGCCAGCAGCTTAGTCCCGGGCGGGAGGAACAATGAGCAGTTCTTC.

In its sample, this clone was seen a few times. The chain recombines TRBV23-1 with TRBJ2-1; 9 positions agree with TRBD2. TRBV23-1 is assigned to the ORF class and has an uncertain function. V trimming: 3 bases; J trimming: 9 bases; junction bases outside the gene matches: 9. The CDR3 runs to 15 residues. CDR3 DNA sequence: TGCGCCAGCAGTCATCGGGGACTAGCCGTCGCTGAGCAGTTCTTC. Encoded protein: CASSHRGLAVAEQFF.

The chain joins TRBV7-8 to TRBJ2-3; 7 nucleotides align to TRBD2. Germline CDR1 reads SGHVS; CDR2 reads FQNEAQ. After removal of 5 bases from V and 2 bases from J, the junction contained 10 bases not matched to a gene. This CDR3 region has 16 residues. The CDR3 DNA follows: TGTGCCAGCAGCCCGGGGGTAGCGGGCTTCACAGATACGCAGTATTTT. Protein: CASSPGVAGFTDTQYF.

This clone was counted a few times. This chain connects TRBV4-1 to TRBJ2-2; no firm D call. Germline V gives CDR1 MGHRA, CDR2 YSYEKL. The CDR3 spans 14 residues. V dropped 4 bases and J dropped 1 base, with 7 bases sitting between them. Here the CDR3 DNA reads TGCGCCAGCAGCCTCGGATGGAACACCGGGGAGCTGTTTTTT. This encodes CASSLGWNTGELFF.

The sample holds a few counts of this clone. J is TRBJ1-1 and V is TRBV29-1; D call uncertain. V shed 6 bases and J shed 0 bases, with 17 bases lying between them. CDR3 length: 15 residues. The V gene's germline CDR1 is SQVTM and CDR2 ANQGSEA. CDR3 residues: CSVSLRVPMNTEAFF. CDR3 sequence (DNA): TGCAGCGTGTCCCTGAGGGTCCCAATGAACACTGAAGCTTTCTTT.

This chain uses TRBV4-3 with TRBJ2-3, with 14 bases matching TRBD2. Germline loops: CDR1 LGHNA, CDR2 YSLEER. This CDR3 comprises 17 residues. Trimming at V came to 2 bases and at J to 6 bases, leaving 7 bases not matched to a gene. This CDR3 is CASSQYRTSGGTDTQYF. As DNA, the CDR3 is TGCGCCAGCAGCCAATACAGGACTAGCGGGGGGACTGATACGCAGTATTTT.